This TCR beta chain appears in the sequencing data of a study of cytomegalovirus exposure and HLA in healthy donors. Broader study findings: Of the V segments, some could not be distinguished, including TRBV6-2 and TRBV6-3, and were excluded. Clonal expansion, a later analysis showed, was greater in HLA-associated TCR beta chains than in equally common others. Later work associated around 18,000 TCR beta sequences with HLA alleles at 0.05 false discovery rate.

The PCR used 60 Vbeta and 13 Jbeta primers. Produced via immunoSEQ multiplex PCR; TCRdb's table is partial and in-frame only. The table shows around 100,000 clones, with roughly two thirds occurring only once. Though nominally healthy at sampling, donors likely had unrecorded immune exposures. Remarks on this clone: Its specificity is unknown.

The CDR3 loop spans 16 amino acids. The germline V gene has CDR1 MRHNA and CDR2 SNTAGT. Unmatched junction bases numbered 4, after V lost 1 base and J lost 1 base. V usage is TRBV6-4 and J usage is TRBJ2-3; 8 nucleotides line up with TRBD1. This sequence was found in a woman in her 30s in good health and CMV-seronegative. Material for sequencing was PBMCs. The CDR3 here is CASSDYPGQGTDTQYF. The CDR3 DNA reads TGTGCCAGCAGTGACTATCCGGGACAGGGCACAGATACGCAGTATTTT.